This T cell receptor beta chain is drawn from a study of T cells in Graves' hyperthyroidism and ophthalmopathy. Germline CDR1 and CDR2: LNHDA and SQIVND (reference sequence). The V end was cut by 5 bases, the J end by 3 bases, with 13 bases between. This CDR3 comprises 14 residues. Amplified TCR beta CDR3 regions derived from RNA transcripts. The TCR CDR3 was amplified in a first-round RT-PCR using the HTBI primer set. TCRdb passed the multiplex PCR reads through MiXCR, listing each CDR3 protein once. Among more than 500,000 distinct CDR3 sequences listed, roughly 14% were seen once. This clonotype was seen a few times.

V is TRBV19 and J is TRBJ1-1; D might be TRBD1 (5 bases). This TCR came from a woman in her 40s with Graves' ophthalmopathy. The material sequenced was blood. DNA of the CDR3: TGTGCCAGTAGTCCAACATCGACAGACACTGAAGCTTTCTTT. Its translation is CASSPTSTDTEAFF.